Given below is one T cell receptor beta chain in context. This sample was included in a study of T cell changes during pregnancy in multiple sclerosis. Trimming removed 1 base from V and 12 bases from J; junction bases left unmatched: 11. CDR1 is KGHSH, CDR2 LQKENI, per germline. The CDR3 sequence is 15 residues long. Profiling relied on immunoSEQ multiplex PCR, and the TCRdb table lists in-frame clones only, not all of them. The table includes 75,000 to 80,000 clones, about 93% detected once. The sequence derives from a female donor in good health, enrolled as a control in a pregnancy study. This sequence joins TRBV18 and TRBJ1-1; 10 bases agree with TRBD1. The sample consisted of peripheral blood, taken in the second trimester of pregnancy. CDR3 coding DNA: TGTGCCAGCTCACCACAACTCCCGGGACAGGGGAGACCTTTCTTT. This translates into CASSPQLPGQGRPFF.